Included here is one TCR beta chain sequence, with context. Only one count was recorded for this clone. What antigen it recognizes has not been identified. Base qualities are not provided; no much larger clone lies one nucleotide away. Library construction relied on the immunoSEQ multiplex PCR assay. Entries here come from immuneACCESS through TCRdb and include only in-frame sequences with V and J called. Some clones fail to appear in such tables; in the studies checked, an unresolved V gene covers under half of the shortfall, and the cause of the remainder is unknown. In this sample the table shows more than 300,000 clones, over 90% of which occur a single time. The ten largest make up 0.015% to 0.025% of the sample. Including cysteine and phenylalanine, the CDR3 has 16 amino acids. This entry keeps only the CDR3 DNA: 48 bases, framed from base 1. V lost 2 bases and J lost 2 bases, and the count of bases not matched to a germline gene is 7. Based on the germline V gene, the CDR1 and CDR2 sequences are SGHDT and YYEEEE.

The data are from a study of shared T cell receptors in the human thymus (dated by TCRdb to the early 2020s). For context, the study as a whole: The study examined how self-reactive, shared T-cell receptor alpha chains are generated in the human thymus.

The receptor chain draws on TRBV5-6 and TRBJ1-5; TRBD1 agrees with 7 junctional bases. Sequenced: thymocytes. The sequence came from a human donor. The DNA reads TGTGCCAGCAGCTTTTCCCATGGGACAGGCAATCAGCCCCAGCATTTT. Its protein product is CASSFSHGTGNQPQHF.